This T cell receptor beta chain came from a study of breast tumors, draining lymph nodes, adjacent tissues. Points from the study as a whole: Compared with lymph nodes, tumors were less diverse; compared with nontumor tissue, more.

Note on this clonotype: The antigen is not known.

CDR3 length: 17 amino acids. Germline CDR1 and CDR2: SNHLY and FYNNEI. The trim removed 2 bases at V and 4 bases at J, leaving 6 bases unmatched. TCRdb redid the calling of the multiplex PCR reads with MiXCR, one entry per CDR3 protein. The sample has approximately 89,000 distinct CDR3 sequences, around 30% seen once. Breast cancer patients provided tissue from their axillary draining lymph nodes. The sequenced sample was axillary lymph node tissue. The rearrangement links TRBV2 to TRBJ2-5; 14 bases fit TRBD2. This receptor was obtained from a female donor with breast cancer. Some clones in this sample may be carry-over from other donors' samples. This CDR3 reads CASSEKGTSGRSETQYF. CDR3 bases: TGTGCCAGCAGTGAAAAGGGGACTAGCGGGAGATCAGAGACCCAGTACTTC.